These 13 T cell receptor beta chains came from one sample sequenced in a study of post-analysis software for immune sequencing data. Regarding the study as a whole: Patients showed TRBV5-6, TRBV5-1 and TRBV20-1 among roughly 5 TRBV segments more frequent than in controls.

Their recognized antigens are unknown. The TCR beta cDNA libraries carried unique molecular identifiers. TCRdb called the PCR reads again in MiXCR, with one record for every CDR3 protein. The data contain about 810,000 distinct CDR3 sequences, around 53% of them seen just once; the ten biggest clones take up roughly 4.4%. Material: blood. The receptors come from a girl between 5 and 17 years old with multiple sclerosis.

The genes are TRBV7-6 and TRBJ1-2; unclear D gene. Looked up from germline, CDR1 is SGHVS and CDR2 is FNYEAQ. The CDR3 consists of 14 residues. Here the CDR3 DNA reads TGTGCTACGGGCGGAAGTCGACCCGACTATGGCTACACCTTC. Protein sequence: CATGGSRPDYGYTF. Variable domain in full (rest from reference TRBV7-6 and TRBJ1-2): GAGVSQSPRYKVTKRGQDVALRCDPISGHVSLYWYRQALGQGPEFLTYFNYEAQQDKSGLPNDRFSAERPEGSISTLTIQRTEQRDSAMYRCATGGSRPDYGYTFGSGTRLTVV.

This chain connects TRBV6-6 to TRBJ1-5, with D possibly TRBD1 on 6 matching bases. The CDR3 consists of 16 residues. CDR1 and CDR2 from the germline V gene are MNHNY and SVGAGI (reference sequence). V was cut by 5 bases and J by 6 bases, with 20 bases left in between. CDR3 nucleotide sequence: TGTGCCAGCAGTGCCCGTCAGGGGAACGGGGGTCAGCCCCAGCATTTT. Protein product: CASSARQGNGGQPQHF.

The rearrangement links TRBV7-3 to TRBJ2-1; D might be TRBD2 (5 bases). CDR1 and CDR2 from the germline V gene are SGHTA and FQGTGA. V lost 5 bases to trimming and J lost 6 bases, with 20 bases between them. The CDR3 has 16 residues. DNA for the CDR3: TGTGCCAGCAGCGTCTCCCCAAGAGGGTCTTCCAATGAGCAGTTCTTC. Translating it yields CASSVSPRGSSNEQFF.

CDR3 amino acids: CATSQPVGTSEETQYF. The DNA for the CDR3 is TGTGCCACCAGTCAACCGGTCGGGACTAGCGAAGAGACCCAGTACTTC. The chain links TRBV24-1 to TRBJ2-5, with 10 bases identical to TRBD2. The ends lost 6 bases at V and 3 bases at J; junction bases unmatched: 9. The germline V gene has CDR1 KGHDR and CDR2 SFDVKD. This CDR3 is 16 amino acids long.

This clonotype was detected a few times. The rearrangement links TRBV6-1 to TRBJ2-3; D might be TRBD1 (6 bases). Germline V CDR1 and CDR2: MNHNS, SASEGT. Trimming left V 4 bases short and J 4 bases short, with 12 bases between. This CDR3 spans 14 amino acids. DNA of the CDR3: TGTGCCAGCAGTGTGGGGGCGCCCCCAGATACGCAGTATTTT. This sequence encodes CASSVGAPPDTQYF.

This chain uses TRBV2 with TRBJ2-7; 10 nucleotides agree with TRBD2. The V gene end was trimmed by 8 bases and the J gene end by 2 bases; junction bases not matched to a gene: 6. The CDR3 loop spans 14 amino acids. Germline values: CDR1 SNHLY, CDR2 FYNNEI. CDR3 coding DNA: TGTGCCAGCCGCCGACTAGCGGGTCCCTACGAGCAGTACTTC. It codes for CASRRLAGPYEQYF.

This clonotype has a single count. The CDR3 nucleotides are TGTGCCACCAGCAGGGTCGCCTCAGATACGCAGTATTTT. As protein: CATSRVASDTQYF. The chain is built from TRBV15 and TRBJ2-3; D is ambiguous. CDR1 and CDR2 (germline): LNHNV, YYDKDF (reference sequence). This CDR3 comprises 13 residues. Trimming cost V 3 bases and J 4 bases, with 8 bases left between them.

A few counts support this clonotype. The chain links TRBV29-1 to TRBJ2-1, with D possibly being TRBD1 (6 bases). V was clipped by 7 bases and J by 0 bases, with 16 bases between them. This CDR3 contains 15 residues. Looked up from germline, CDR1 is SQVTM and CDR2 is ANQGSEA. This chain's CDR3 is CSAPGGSSSYNEQFF. The CDR3 region has the DNA TGCAGCGCTCCTGGGGGCAGCAGCTCCTACAATGAGCAGTTCTTC.

This clonotype was observed a single time. The chain links TRBV9 to TRBJ1-1, with 8 nucleotides matching TRBD1. This CDR3 contains 13 residues. The V segment lost 1 base and the J segment 5 bases; nucleotides outside the gene matches: 1. Germline V gene data show CDR1 as SGDLS and CDR2 as YYNGEE. The CDR3 nucleotides read TGTGCCAGCAGCGTAACAGGGGGAACTGAAGCTTTCTTT. Translation gives CASSVTGGTEAFF.

This clonotype has only a few counts. V and J are TRBV6-1 and TRBJ1-4; TRBD1 might be the D (5 bases). CDR1 is MNHNS and CDR2 is SASEGT in the germline V gene. Trimming took 6 bases from V and 8 from J, leaving 13 bases between them. CDR3 length equals 13 residues. CDR3 sequence: CASRSTVREKLFF. CDR3 DNA sequence: TGTGCCAGCAGGTCGACAGTACGGGAAAAACTGTTTTTT.

V and J are TRBV29-1 and TRBJ2-1, with TRBD2 identical over 11 bases. The CDR3 consists of 14 residues. J was trimmed by 4 bases and V by 7 bases; bases with no gene match: 6. CDR1 is SQVTM, CDR2 ANQGSEA, per germline. CDR3 loop: CSGSGTSGYNEQFF. CDR3 DNA sequence: TGCAGCGGATCCGGGACTAGCGGTTACAATGAGCAGTTCTTC.

This clonotype came up many times. This rearrangement joins TRBV7-9 to TRBJ1-2, with D hard to call. This CDR3 has 12 residues. Germline CDR1 reads SEHNR; CDR2 reads FQNEAQ (reference sequence). Trimming pared 5 bases from V and 3 bases from J, leaving 7 bases between. The CDR3 DNA is TGTGCCAGCAGCCTAAATCACTATGGCTACACCTTC. Protein sequence: CASSLNHYGYTF.

The chain joins TRBV20-1 to TRBJ1-2; maybe TRBD1 (6 bases). Looked up from germline, CDR1 is DFQATT and CDR2 is SNEGSKA (reference sequence). The CDR3 is 17 residues long. V dropped 3 bases and J dropped 8 bases, with 28 bases sitting between them. The CDR3 sequence: CSARDLRDTTISGGYTF. In DNA form, the CDR3 reads TGCAGTGCTAGGGACCTTCGGGACACCACAATCTCGGGCGGCTACACCTTC.